The TCR beta chain under discussion was sequenced for a study of beta chain features in type 1 diabetes. With respect to this clone: The antigen is undetermined.

General study points: The study found fewer insertions and more deletions at VDJ junctions in type 1 diabetes patients.

Sequencing targeted expressed TCRB transcripts, as all isolated RNA had been reverse transcribed. Only in-frame clones appear in the TCRdb table, and some are missing; sequencing was by immunoSEQ multiplex PCR. The table has 680,000 or so clones, roughly a sixth seen once. A single heparinised blood sample, averaging around 120 mL, was obtained per donor. Each of the CD4+ naive, central memory, regulatory and stem cell-like memory populations was sorted via CD45RO/CCR7/CD25/CD127/CD95/CD27. Purity exceeding 95% was reached by all sorted populations. Input material: naive CD4+ T cells from blood. This TCR came from a man aged 18 to 30 in good health.

For the CDR3, the DNA is TGCGCCAGCAGCTTGTCGGGGGCCCCCAAGATGGATACGCAGTATTTT. It yields the protein CASSLSGAPKMDTQYF. The chain recombines TRBV5-1 with TRBJ2-3; possibly TRBD1 or TRBD2 for D (6 bases each). Germline V lookup: CDR1 SGHRS, CDR2 YFSETQ. V was cut by 1 base and J by 6 bases, with 18 bases left in between. The CDR3 runs 16 residues.